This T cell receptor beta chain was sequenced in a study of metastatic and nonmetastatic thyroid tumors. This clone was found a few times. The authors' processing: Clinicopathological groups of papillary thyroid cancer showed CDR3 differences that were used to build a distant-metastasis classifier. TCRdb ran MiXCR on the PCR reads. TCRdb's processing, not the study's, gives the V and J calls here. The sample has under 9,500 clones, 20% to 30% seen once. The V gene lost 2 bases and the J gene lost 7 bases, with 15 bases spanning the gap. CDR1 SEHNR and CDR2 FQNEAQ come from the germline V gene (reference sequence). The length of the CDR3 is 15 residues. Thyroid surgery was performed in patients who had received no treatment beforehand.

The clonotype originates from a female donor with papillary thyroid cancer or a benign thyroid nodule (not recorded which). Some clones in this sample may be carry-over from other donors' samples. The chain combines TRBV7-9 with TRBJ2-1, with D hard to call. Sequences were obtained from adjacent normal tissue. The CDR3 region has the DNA TGTGCCAGCAGCTTAACCACCACCCCTAGGAATGAGCAGTTCTTC. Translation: CASSLTTTPRNEQFF.